The entry below describes one TCR beta chain. Its antigen remains undetermined. Qualities for individual bases were not recorded, and no much larger clone is one base off. The data derive from a study of cytomegalovirus exposure and HLA in healthy donors (dated by TCRdb to about 2017). At the level of the whole study: The roughly 670 repertoires of the first cohort and the 120 validation repertoires were produced on the same platform, according to a later analysis. The study was designed to test whether signatures of past pathogen exposure could be identified by cataloging public T cell receptors. Besides the first cohort of around 700 subjects, a separate validation cohort made up of 95 to 150 different subjects was used. To predict cytomegalovirus infection status, the study combined high-throughput TCR immunosequencing, statistical association of individual TCRs with disease status, and machine learning. Beyond this particular receptor, the publication reports: The classifier was reported to diagnose cytomegalovirus status with high specificity and sensitivity in both the original and validation cohorts. A few of the identified cytomegalovirus-associated TCR beta chains were confirmed in vitro to be specific for cytomegalovirus antigens. While some public TCRs were present in many individuals, most TCR sequences turned up only very rarely across donors. The authors suggested that the approach could potentially be generalized to other disease states and immunological phenotypes. Subsequent analysis determined that TCRs grouped into clusters in the first cohort also showed a tendency toward co-occurrence across the roughly 130 validation repertoires, and approximately 93% of cluster scores exceeded 0. A total of fewer than 200 TCR beta chains were listed by the study as associated with cytomegalovirus. A later analysis had no HLA typing for the validation cohort, so co-occurrence there was scored across all 120 or so repertoires.

The germline V gene specifies SGHAT as CDR1 and FQNNGV as CDR2. Its CDR3 holds 13 amino acids, cysteine through phenylalanine. This entry keeps only the CDR3 DNA: 39 bases, framed from base 1. V was cut back by 0 bases and J by 7 bases, leaving a gap of 9 bases between them. Libraries were constructed by the immunoSEQ multiplex PCR assay. In the paper's pipeline: A statistical classification framework was built to diagnose cytomegalovirus status from the catalog of TCR beta chain sequences. What TCRdb holds here is the immuneACCESS table cut down to in-frame rearrangements. Part of the clones is not present; checked against another copy, under half of the missing clones reflect an unresolved V gene, and the others are unexplained. V, J and clone size are taken as reported in that table, and D and trimming were inferred from the DNA itself. Recorded for this sample are 45,000 to 60,000 clones; over 90% of them occurred a single time. The ten most abundant clones make up roughly 6% of the sample.

Separate from the roughly 630-subject first cohort, the validation cohort of about 130 subjects was the group to which the donors belonged. The TCR was taken from a young woman in good health and CMV-seronegative. Sequenced input: PBMCs. The chain is encoded by TRBV11-2 joined to TRBJ1-2; the D gene assignment is ambiguous. The CDR3 corresponds to CASSLDLIGGYTF. In nucleotide form, the sequence is TGTGCCAGCAGCTTAGATCTAATCGGTGGCTACACCTTC.